This T cell receptor (beta chain) was observed in a study of cytomegalovirus exposure and HLA in healthy donors. Unrecorded immune exposures were likely, despite nominal health at sampling. Whole-study findings and limits: Usually a TCR sequence was rare, but some public TCRs were found in many donors. The authors later linked a missense DCLRE1C variant to TCR beta V- and J-gene trimming. Later analysis suggested links between common viral pathogens and several top significant clusters.

To note about this clone: Its antigen is not known.

Both 60 Vbeta primers and 13 Jbeta primers went into the PCR. Repertoires were generated with immunoSEQ multiplex PCR, while TCRdb's copy carries only in-frame clones and drops some. The table lists 85,000 to 130,000 clones, around 80% of them singletons. This receptor was identified in a female donor in good health and CMV-seropositive. The sequenced material came from PBMCs.

The CDR3 coding sequence is TGTGCCAGCAGCTTGGCCTCAGGGGACGGCCAGGAACTGTTTTTT. Protein product: CASSLASGDGQELFF. V is TRBV7-2 and J is TRBJ1-4, with D possibly TRBD1 on 6 matching bases. The germline V and J ends were trimmed by 3 bases and 12 bases, with 20 bases remaining between them. Germline V gene data show CDR1 as SGHTA and CDR2 as FQGNSA. The CDR3 is 15 residues long.